The text below deals with one TCR beta chain. The CDR3 covers 15 residues. V dropped 6 bases and J dropped 3; count of bases not matched to a gene: 9. In germline, CDR1 is MNHEY, CDR2 SVGAGI. This specimen belongs to a study of CD8 T cells in Susac syndrome. CD8+ and CD4+ T cells were negatively isolated; TEMRA cells were FACS-enriched. Reverse transcription used roughly 0.5 to 1 ug RNA and random hexamers. TCR beta CDR3 was amplified by immunoSEQ covering 54 Vbeta and 13 Jbeta. TCRdb ran MiXCR on the immunoSEQ multiplex PCR reads and lists one entry per CDR3 protein. Of around 300,000 distinct CDR3 sequences listed, around 91% are singletons.

V usage is TRBV6-5 and J usage is TRBJ1-1; TRBD1 agrees at 8 bases. Specimen: CD8+ T cells from PBMCs. The sequence was obtained from a human donor with multiple sclerosis. CDR3 loop: CASSLVQGADTEAFF. CDR3 DNA sequence: TGTGCCAGCAGCCTAGTTCAGGGGGCGGACACTGAAGCTTTCTTT.